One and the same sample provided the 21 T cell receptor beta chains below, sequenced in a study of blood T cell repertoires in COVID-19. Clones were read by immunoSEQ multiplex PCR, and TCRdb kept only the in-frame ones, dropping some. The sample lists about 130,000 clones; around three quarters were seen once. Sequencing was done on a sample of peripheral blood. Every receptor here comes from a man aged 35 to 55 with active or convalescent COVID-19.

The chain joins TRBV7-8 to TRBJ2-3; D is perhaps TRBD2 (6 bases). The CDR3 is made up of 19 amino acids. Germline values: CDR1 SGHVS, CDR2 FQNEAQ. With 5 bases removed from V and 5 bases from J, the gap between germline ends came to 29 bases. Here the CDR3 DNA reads TGTGCCAGCAGCCACCGCTGGGACCCGGGGGACCCAAAGGGAGATACGCAGTATTTT. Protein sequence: CASSHRWDPGDPKGDTQYF.

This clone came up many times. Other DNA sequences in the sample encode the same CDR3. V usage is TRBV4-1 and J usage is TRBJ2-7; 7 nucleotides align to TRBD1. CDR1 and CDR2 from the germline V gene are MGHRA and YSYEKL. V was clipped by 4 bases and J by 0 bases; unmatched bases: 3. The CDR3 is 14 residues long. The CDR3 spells CASSPTGLSYEQYF. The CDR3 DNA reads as TGCGCCAGCAGCCCGACAGGGCTCTCCTACGAGCAGTACTTC.

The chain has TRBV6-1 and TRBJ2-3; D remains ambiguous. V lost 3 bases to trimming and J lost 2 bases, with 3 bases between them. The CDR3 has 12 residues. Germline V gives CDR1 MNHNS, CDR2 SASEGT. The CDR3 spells CASSDLTDTQYF. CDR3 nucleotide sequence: TGTGCCAGCAGTGACCTCACAGATACGCAGTATTTT.

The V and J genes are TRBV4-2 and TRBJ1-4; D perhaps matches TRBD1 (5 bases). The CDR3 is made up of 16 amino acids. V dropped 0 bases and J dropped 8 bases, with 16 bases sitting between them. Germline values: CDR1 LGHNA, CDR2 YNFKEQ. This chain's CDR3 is CASSQDRASDREKLFF. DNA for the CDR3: TGTGCCAGCAGCCAAGATAGGGCTAGTGACAGAGAAAAACTGTTTTTT.

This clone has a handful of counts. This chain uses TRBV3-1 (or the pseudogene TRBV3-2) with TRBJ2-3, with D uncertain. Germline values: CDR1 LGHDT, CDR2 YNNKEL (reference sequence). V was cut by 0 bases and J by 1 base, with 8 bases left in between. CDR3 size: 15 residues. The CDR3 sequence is CASSQDYKRTDTQYF. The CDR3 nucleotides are TGTGCCAGCAGCCAAGATTATAAGCGCACAGATACGCAGTATTTT.

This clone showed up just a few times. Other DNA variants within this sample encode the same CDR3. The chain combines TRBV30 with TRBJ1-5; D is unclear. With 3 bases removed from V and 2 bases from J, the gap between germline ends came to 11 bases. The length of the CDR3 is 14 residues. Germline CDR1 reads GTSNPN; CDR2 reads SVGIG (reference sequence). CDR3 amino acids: CAWSRGRGNQPQHF. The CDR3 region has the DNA TGTGCCTGGAGCCGGGGTAGGGGCAATCAGCCCCAGCATTTT.

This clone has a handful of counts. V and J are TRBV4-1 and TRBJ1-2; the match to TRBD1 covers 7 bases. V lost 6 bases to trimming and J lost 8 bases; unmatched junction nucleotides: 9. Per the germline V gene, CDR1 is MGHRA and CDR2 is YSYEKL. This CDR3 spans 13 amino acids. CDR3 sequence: CASRPGQDAGYTF. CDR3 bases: TGCGCCAGCAGACCCGGACAGGACGCGGGCTACACCTTC.

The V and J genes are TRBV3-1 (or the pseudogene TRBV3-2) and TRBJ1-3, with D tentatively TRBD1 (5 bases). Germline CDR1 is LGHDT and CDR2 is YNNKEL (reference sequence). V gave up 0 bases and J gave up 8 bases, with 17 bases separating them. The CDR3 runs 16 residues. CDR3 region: CASSQERGTTGDTIYF. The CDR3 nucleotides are TGTGCCAGCAGCCAAGAACGGGGGACGACCGGCGACACCATATATTTT.

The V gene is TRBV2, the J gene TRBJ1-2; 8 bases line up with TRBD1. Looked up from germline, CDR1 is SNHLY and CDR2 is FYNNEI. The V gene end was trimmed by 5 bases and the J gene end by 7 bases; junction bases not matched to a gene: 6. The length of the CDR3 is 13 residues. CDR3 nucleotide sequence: TGTGCCAGCAGTAAGGACAGGGCAGGTGGCTACACCTTC. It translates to CASSKDRAGGYTF.

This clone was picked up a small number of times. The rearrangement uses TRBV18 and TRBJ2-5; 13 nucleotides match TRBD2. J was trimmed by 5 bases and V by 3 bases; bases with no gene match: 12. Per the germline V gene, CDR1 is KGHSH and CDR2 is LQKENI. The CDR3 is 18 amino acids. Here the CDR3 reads CASSPRTSGGKGTETQYF. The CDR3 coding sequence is TGTGCCAGCTCACCGAGGACTAGCGGGGGAAAAGGCACGGAGACCCAGTACTTC.

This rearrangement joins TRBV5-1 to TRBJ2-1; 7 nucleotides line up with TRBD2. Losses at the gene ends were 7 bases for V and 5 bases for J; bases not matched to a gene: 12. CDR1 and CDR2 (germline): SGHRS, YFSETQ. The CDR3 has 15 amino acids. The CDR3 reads CASFWAPGLNNEQFF. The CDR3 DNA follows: TGCGCCAGCTTTTGGGCGCCGGGACTAAACAATGAGCAGTTCTTC.

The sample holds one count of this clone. The chain's CDR3 is CASSESTGSNADTQYF. The CDR3 DNA reads TGTGCCAGCAGCGAAAGCACAGGGAGTAACGCAGATACGCAGTATTTT. The V and J genes are TRBV6-1 and TRBJ2-3; weak D call: TRBD1 (6 bases). Germline CDR1 reads MNHNS; CDR2 reads SASEGT. The CDR3 extends over 16 amino acids. The germline V and J ends were trimmed by 6 bases and 4 bases, with 20 bases remaining between them.

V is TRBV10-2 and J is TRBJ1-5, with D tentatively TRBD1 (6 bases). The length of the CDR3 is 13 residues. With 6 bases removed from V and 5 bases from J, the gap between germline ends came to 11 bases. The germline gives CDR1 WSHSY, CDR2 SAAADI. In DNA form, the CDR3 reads TGCGCCAGCAGCTTAGGGGGATATCAGCCCCAGCATTTT. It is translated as CASSLGGYQPQHF.

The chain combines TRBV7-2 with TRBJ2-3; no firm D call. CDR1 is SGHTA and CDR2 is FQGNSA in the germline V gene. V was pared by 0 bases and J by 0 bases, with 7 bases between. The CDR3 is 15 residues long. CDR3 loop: CASSLARTSTDTQYF. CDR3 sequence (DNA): TGTGCCAGCAGCTTAGCGAGAACTAGCACAGATACGCAGTATTTT.

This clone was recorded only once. CDR3 sequence (DNA): TGTGCCAGCAGTTATGGGAGAGAACTGTTTTTT. As protein: CASSYGRELFF. This rearrangement joins TRBV6-5 to TRBJ1-4; no reliable D call. V shed 3 bases and J shed 12 bases, with 8 bases lying between them. The CDR3 has 11 residues. From germline, CDR1 is MNHEY and CDR2 SVGAGI.

The CDR3 here is CASSLDVTNTEAFF. CDR3 bases: TGTGCCAGCAGCTTAGACGTTACTAACACTGAAGCTTTCTTT. V is TRBV7-9 and J is TRBJ1-1; the D is unclear. V was pared by 1 base and J by 2 bases, with 8 bases between. This CDR3 has 14 amino acids. Per the germline V gene, CDR1 is SEHNR and CDR2 is FQNEAQ (reference sequence).

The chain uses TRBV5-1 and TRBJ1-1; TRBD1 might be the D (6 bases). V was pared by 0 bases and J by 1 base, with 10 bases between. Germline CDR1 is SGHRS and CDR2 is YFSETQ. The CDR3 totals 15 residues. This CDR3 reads CASSLGGQPNTEAFF. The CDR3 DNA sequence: TGCGCCAGCAGCTTGGGGGGACAACCGAACACTGAAGCTTTCTTT.

CDR3 in DNA: TGTGCCAGCAGCTTGATACAGACCCCAGGGCCCCAGCATTTT. It yields the protein CASSLIQTPGPQHF. The chain has TRBV5-8 and TRBJ1-5; D is unresolved. Trimming cost V 1 base and J 9 bases, with 14 bases left between them. The CDR3 has 14 amino acids. CDR1 is SGHTS and CDR2 is YDEGEE in the germline V gene.

This CDR3 reads CASSYGADAYEQYF. In DNA, the CDR3 is TGTGCCAGCAGTTACGGGGCGGATGCCTACGAGCAGTACTTC. The V gene is TRBV6-5, the J gene TRBJ2-7; weak D call: TRBD1 (5 bases). CDR1 and CDR2 from the germline V gene are MNHEY and SVGAGI. The V end was cut by 2 bases, the J end by 2 bases, with 10 bases between. This CDR3 contains 14 residues.

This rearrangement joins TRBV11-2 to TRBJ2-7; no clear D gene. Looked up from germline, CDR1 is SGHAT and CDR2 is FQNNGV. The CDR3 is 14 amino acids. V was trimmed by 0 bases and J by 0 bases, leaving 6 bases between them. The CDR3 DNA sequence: TGTGCCAGCAGCTTAGACAGTCGCTCCTACGAGCAGTACTTC. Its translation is CASSLDSRSYEQYF.

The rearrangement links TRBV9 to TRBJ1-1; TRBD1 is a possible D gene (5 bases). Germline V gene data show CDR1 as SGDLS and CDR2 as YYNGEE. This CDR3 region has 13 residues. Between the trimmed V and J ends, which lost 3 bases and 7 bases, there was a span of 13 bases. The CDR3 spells CASSAPWGGEAFF. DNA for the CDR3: TGTGCCAGCAGCGCCCCATGGGGGGGTGAAGCTTTCTTT.